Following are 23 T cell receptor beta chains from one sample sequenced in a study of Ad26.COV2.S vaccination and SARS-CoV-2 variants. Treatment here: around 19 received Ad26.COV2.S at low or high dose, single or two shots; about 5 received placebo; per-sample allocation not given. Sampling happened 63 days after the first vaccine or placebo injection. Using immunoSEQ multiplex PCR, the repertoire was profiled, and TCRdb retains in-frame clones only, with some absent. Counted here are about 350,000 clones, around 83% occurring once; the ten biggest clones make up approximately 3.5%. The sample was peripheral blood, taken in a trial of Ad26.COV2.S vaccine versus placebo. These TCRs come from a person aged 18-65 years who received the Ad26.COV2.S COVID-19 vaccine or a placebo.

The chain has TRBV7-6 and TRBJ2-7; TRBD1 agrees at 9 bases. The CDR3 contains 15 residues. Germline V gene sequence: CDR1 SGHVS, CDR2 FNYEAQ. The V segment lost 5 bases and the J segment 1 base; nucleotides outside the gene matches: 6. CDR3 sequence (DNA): TGTGCCAGCAGCGCCGGACAGGGGTCATCCTACGAGCAGTACTTC. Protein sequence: CASSAGQGSSYEQYF.

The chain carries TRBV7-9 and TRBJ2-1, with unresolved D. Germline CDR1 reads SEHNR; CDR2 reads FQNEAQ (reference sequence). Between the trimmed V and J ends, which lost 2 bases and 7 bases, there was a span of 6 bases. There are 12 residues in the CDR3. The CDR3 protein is CASSLPGNEQFF. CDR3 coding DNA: TGTGCCAGCAGCTTACCCGGTAATGAGCAGTTCTTC.

CDR3: CAWSLSGPYEQYF. The CDR3, as DNA: TGTGCCTGGAGTTTGAGCGGGCCCTACGAGCAGTACTTC. The chain employs TRBV30 and TRBJ2-7, with D tentatively TRBD2 (6 bases). Germline V lookup: CDR1 GTSNPN, CDR2 SVGIG (reference sequence). Trimming took 2 bases from V and 2 from J, leaving 10 bases between them. The CDR3 runs 13 residues. Based on the CDR3 plus reference TRBV30 and TRBJ2-7, the full variable domain is SQTIHQWPATLVQPVGSPLSLECTVEGTSNPNLYWYRQAAGRGLQLLFYSVGIGQISSEVPQNLSASRPQDRQFILSSKKLLLSDSGFYLCAWSLSGPYEQYFGPGTRLTVT.

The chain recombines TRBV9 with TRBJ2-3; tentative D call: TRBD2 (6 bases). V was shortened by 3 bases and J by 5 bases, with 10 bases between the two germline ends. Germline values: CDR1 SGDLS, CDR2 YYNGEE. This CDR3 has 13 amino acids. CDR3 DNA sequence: TGTGCCAGCAGCGCCTCGACTAGAGATACGCAGTATTTT. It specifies CASSASTRDTQYF.

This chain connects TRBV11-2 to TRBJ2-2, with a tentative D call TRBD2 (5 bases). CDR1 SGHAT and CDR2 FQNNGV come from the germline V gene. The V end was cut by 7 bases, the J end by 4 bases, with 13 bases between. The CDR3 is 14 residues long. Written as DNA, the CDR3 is TGTGCCAGCACCCGTCATGGGAGCACCGGGGAGCTGTTTTTT. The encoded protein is CASTRHGSTGELFF. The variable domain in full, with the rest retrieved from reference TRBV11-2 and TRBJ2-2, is EAGVAQSPRYKIIEKRQSVAFWCNPISGHATLYWYQQILGQGPKLLIQFQNNGVVDDSQLPKDRFSAERLKGVDSTLKIQPAKLEDSAVYLCASTRHGSTGELFFGEGSRLTVL.

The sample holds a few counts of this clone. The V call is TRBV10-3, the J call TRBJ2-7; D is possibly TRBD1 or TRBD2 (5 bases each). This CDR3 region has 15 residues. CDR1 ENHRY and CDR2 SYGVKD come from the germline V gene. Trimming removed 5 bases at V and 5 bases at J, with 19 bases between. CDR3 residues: CAISLLGGSTNEQYF. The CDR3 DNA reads TGTGCCATCAGTCTTCTTGGGGGAAGCACAAACGAGCAGTACTTC.

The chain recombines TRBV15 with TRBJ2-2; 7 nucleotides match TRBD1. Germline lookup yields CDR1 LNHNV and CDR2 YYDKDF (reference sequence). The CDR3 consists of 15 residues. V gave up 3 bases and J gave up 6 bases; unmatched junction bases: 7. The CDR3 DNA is TGTGCCACCAGCAGGCTTGACAGGGCAGCCGGGGAGCTGTTTTTT. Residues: CATSRLDRAAGELFF.

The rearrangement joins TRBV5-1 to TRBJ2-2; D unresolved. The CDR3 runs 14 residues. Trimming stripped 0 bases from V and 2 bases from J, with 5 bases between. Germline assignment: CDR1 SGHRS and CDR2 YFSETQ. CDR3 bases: TGCGCCAGCAGCTTGGTGCCAAACACCGGGGAGCTGTTTTTT. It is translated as CASSLVPNTGELFF.

CDR3 sequence reads: CASSFGGQTNEKLFF. The CDR3 DNA sequence: TGTGCCAGCAGTTTTGGGGGGCAGACTAATGAAAAACTGTTTTTT. The chain carries TRBV28 and TRBJ1-4, with D possibly matching TRBD1 (6 bases). Trimming pared 3 bases from V and 2 bases from J, leaving 10 bases between. The CDR3 is 15 residues long. CDR1 is MDHEN and CDR2 is SYDVKM in the germline V gene.

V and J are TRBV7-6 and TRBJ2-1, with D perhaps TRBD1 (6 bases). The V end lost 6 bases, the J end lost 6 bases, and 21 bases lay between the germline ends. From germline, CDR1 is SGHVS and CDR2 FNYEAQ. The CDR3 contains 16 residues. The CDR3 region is CASSLRFRRTANEQFF. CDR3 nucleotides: TGTGCCAGCAGTCTTAGGTTTCGCAGGACAGCCAATGAGCAGTTCTTC.

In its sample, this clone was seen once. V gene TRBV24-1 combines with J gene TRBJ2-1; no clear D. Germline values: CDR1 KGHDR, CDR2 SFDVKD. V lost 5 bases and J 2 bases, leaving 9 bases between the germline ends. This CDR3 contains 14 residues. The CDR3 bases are TGTGCCACCAGTGCGAACGGCGCCTACAATGAGCAGTTCTTC. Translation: CATSANGAYNEQFF.

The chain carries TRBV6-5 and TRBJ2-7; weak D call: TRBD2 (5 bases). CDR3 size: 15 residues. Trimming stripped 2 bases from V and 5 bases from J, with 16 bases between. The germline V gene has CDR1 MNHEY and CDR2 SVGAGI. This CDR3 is CASSYRSGSANEQYF. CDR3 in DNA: TGTGCCAGCAGTTACCGGAGTGGGAGTGCCAACGAGCAGTACTTC.

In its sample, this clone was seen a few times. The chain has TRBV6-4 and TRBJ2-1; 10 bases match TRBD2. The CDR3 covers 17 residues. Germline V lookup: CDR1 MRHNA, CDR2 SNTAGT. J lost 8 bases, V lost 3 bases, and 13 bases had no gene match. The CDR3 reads CASSEDVGAGGLDEQFF. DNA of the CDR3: TGTGCCAGCAGTGAAGACGTAGGAGCGGGAGGGCTTGATGAGCAGTTCTTC.

The CDR3 DNA is TGTGCCAGCAGGGGACAGGGGCGAGCGGAAAACATTCAGTACTTC. Amino acid sequence: CASRGQGRAENIQYF. The chain recombines TRBV27 with TRBJ2-4; 10 bases match TRBD1. The CDR3 totals 15 residues. Trimming at V came to 6 bases and at J to 5 bases, leaving 7 bases not matched to a gene. Germline V CDR1 and CDR2: MNHEY, SMNVEV (reference sequence).

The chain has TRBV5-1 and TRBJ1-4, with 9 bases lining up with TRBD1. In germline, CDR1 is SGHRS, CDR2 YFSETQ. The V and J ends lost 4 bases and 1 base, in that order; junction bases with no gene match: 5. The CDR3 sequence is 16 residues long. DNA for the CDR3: TGCGCCAGCAGCCGGGACAGGGCGCAAACTAATGAAAAACTGTTTTTT. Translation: CASSRDRAQTNEKLFF.

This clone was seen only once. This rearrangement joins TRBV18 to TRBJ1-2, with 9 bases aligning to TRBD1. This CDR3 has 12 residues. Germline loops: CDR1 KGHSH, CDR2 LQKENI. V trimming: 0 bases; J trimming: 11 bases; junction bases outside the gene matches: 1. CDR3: CASSPPGTGYTF. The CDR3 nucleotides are TGTGCCAGCTCACCACCGGGGACAGGGTACACCTTC.

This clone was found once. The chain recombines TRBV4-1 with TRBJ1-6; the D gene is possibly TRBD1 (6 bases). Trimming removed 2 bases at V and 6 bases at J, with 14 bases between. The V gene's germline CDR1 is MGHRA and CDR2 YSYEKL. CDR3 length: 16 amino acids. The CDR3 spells CASSQPLGQPNSPLHF. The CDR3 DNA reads TGCGCCAGCAGCCAACCCCTCGGACAGCCTAATTCACCCCTCCACTTT.

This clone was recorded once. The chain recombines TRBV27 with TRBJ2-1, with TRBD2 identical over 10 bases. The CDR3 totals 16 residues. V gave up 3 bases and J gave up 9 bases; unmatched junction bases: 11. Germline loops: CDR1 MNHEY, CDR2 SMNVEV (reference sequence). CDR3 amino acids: CASSLAGLAWDGEQFF. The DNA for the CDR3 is TGTGCCAGCAGTTTGGCGGGACTAGCGTGGGATGGTGAGCAGTTCTTC.

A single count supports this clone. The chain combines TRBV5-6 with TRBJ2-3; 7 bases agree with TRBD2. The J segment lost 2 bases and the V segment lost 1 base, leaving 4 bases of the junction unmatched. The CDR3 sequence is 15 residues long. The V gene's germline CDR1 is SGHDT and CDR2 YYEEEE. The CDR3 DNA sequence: TGTGCCAGCAGCTTGCTAGCGGACTCCACAGATACGCAGTATTTT. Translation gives CASSLLADSTDTQYF.

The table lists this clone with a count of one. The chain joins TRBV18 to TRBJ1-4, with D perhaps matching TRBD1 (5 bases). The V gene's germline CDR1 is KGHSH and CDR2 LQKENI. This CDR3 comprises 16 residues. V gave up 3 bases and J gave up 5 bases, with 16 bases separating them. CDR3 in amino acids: CASSPTLDSVNEKLFF. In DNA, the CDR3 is TGTGCCAGCTCACCGACCCTTGACAGTGTAAATGAAAAACTGTTTTTT.

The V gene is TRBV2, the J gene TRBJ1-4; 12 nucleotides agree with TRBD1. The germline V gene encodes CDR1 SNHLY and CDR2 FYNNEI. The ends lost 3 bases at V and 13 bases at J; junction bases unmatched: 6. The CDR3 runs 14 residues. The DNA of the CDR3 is TGTGCCAGCAGTGAGGGGACAGGGGGCAGGAGACTGTTTTTT. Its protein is CASSEGTGGRRLFF. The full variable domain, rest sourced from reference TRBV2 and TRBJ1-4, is EPEVTQTPSHQVTQMGQEVILRCVPISNHLYFYWYRQILGQKVEFLVSFYNNEISEKSEIFDDQFSVERPDGSNFTLKIRSTKLEDSAMYFCASSEGTGGRRLFFGSGTQLSVL.

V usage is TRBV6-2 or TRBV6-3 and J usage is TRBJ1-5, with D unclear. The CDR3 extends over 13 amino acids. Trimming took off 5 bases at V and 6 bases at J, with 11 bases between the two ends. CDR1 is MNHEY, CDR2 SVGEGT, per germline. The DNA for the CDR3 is TGTGCCAGCAGTCCCCGCGGGAGTCAGCCCCAGCATTTT. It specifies CASSPRGSQPQHF.

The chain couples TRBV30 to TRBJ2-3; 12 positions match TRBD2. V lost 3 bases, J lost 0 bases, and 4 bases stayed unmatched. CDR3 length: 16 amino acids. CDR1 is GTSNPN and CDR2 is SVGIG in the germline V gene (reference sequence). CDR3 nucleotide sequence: TGTGCCTGGAGACTAGCGGGGGGCTCTAGCACAGATACGCAGTATTTT. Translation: CAWRLAGGSSTDTQYF.